This entry describes one T cell receptor (beta chain). Its target is unknown. The data stem from a study of T cell responses to AZD1222 COVID-19 vaccine. Study at large: Timing groups of about 4 and about 12 weeks for second doses were pooled.

Study-level points and caveats: Vaccine-associated CD4 TCRs ranged over spike, dominating at 160-218 and 743-854. The donor cohort was predominantly white British with a female majority, and clonal diversity may have been underestimated.

The CDR3 spans 12 residues. CDR1 is SGHRS, CDR2 YFSETQ, per germline. The ends were cut back, 2 bases at V and 6 bases at J, with 8 bases in the middle. The method was immunoSEQ multiplex PCR; TCRdb's version includes in-frame clones alone and lacks a portion of them. The table lists roughly 200,000 clones, around 94% of them singletons, with approximately 1.5% in the top ten. The rearrangement links TRBV5-1 to TRBJ1-1, with D tentatively TRBD1 (5 bases). The clonotype was recovered from an adult in good health. Specimen: peripheral blood, collected on day 0 of AZD1222 vaccination. The CDR3 DNA reads as TGCGCCAGCAGCTTACAGGAGGCTGAAGCTTTCTTT. Amino acid sequence: CASSLQEAEAFF.